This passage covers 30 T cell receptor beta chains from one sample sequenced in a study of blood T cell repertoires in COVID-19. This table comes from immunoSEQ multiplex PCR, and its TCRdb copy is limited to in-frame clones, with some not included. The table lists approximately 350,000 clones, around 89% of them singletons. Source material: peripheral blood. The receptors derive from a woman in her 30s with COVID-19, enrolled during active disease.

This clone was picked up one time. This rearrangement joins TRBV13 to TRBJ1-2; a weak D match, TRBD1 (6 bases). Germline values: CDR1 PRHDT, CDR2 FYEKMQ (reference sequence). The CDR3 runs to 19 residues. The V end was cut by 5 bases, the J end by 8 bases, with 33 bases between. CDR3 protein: CASSLNPLFDEGGYRGYTF. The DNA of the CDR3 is TGTGCCAGCAGCCTAAACCCCCTCTTCGACGAGGGGGGGTATCGGGGCTACACCTTC. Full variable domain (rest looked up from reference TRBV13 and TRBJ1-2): AAGVIQSPRHLIKEKRETATLKCYPIPRHDTVYWYQQGPGQDPQFLISFYEKMQSDKGSIPDRFSAQQFSDYHSELNMSSLELGDSALYFCASSLNPLFDEGGYRGYTFGSGTRLTVV.

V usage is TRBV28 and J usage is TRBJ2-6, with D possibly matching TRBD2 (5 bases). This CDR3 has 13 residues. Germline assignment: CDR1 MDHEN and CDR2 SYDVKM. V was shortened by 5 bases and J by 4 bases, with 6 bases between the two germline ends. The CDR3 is CASSLAGANVLTF. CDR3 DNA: TGTGCCAGCAGTCTAGCCGGGGCCAACGTCCTGACTTTC.

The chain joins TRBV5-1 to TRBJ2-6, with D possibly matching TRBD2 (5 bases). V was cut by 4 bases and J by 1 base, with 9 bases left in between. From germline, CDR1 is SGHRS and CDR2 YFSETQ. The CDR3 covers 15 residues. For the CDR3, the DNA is TGCGCCAGCAGCGGAGGTGGGTCTGGGGCCAACGTCCTGACTTTC. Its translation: CASSGGGSGANVLTF.

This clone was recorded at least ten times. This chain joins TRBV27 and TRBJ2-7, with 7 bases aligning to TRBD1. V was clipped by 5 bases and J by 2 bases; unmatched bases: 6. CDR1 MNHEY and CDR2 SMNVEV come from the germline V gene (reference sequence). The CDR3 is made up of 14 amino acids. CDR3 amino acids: CASSPQDRTYEQYV. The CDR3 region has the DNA TGTGCCAGCAGTCCGCAGGACAGGACCTACGAGCAGTACGTC.

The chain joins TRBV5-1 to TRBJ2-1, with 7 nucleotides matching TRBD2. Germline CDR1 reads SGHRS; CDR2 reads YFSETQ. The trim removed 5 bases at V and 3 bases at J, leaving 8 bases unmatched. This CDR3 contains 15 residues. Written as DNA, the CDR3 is TGCGCCAGCAGACCGGGCGGGAGTTACTACAATGAGCAGTTCTTC. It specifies CASRPGGSYYNEQFF.

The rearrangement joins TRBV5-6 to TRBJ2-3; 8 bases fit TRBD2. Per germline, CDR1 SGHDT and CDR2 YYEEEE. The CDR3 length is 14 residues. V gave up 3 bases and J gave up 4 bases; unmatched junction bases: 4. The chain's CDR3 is CASSSGLAPDTQYF. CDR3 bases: TGTGCCAGCAGCTCCGGACTAGCTCCAGATACGCAGTATTTT.

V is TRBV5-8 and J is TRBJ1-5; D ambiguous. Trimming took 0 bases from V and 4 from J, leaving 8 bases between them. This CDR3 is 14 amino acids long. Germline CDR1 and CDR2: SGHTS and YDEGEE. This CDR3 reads CASSLGTENQPQHF. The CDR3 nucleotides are TGTGCCAGCAGCTTGGGTACAGAAAATCAGCCCCAGCATTTT.

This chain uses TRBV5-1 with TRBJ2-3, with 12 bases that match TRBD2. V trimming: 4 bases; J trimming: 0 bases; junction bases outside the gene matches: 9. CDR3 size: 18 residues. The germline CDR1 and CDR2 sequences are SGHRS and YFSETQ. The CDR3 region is CASSLRLAGATSTDTQYF. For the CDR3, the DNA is TGCGCCAGCAGCCTCCGACTAGCGGGAGCTACTAGCACAGATACGCAGTATTTT.

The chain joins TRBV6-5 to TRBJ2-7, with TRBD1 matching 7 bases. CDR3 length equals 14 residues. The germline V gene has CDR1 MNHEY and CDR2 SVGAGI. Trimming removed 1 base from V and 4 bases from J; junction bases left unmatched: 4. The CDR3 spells CASSYLGQPYEQYF. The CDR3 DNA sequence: TGTGCCAGCAGTTACTTGGGACAGCCGTACGAGCAGTACTTC.

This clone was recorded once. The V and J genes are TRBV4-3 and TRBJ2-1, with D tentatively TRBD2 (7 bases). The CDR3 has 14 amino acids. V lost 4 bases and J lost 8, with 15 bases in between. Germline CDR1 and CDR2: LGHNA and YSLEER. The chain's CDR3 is CASSPGGGSYEQFF. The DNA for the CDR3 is TGCGCCAGCAGCCCCGGGGGCGGGAGTTATGAGCAGTTCTTC.

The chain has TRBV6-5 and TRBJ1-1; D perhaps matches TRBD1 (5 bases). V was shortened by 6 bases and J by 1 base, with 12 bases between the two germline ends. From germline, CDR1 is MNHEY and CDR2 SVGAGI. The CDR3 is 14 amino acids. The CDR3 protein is CASRVGHPNTEAFF. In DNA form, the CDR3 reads TGTGCCAGCAGGGTGGGGCACCCGAACACTGAAGCTTTCTTT.

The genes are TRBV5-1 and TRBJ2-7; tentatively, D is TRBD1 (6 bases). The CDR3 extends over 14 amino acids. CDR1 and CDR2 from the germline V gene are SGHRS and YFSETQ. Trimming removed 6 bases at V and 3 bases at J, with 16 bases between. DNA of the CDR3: TGCGCCAGCAAGGCCGTAGCAGGGGACTACGAGCAGTACTTC. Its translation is CASKAVAGDYEQYF.

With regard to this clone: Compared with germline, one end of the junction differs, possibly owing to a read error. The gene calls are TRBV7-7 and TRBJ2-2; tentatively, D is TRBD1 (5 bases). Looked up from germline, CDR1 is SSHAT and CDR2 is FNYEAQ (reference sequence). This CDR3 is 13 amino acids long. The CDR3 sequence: CASSPRGTGELFF. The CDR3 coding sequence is TGTGCTAGCAGCCCAAGGGGCACCGGGGAGCTGTTTTTT. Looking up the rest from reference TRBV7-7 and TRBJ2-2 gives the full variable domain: GAGVSQSPRYKVTKRGQDVTLRCDPISSHATLYWYQQALGQGPEFLTYFNYEAQPDKSGLPSDRFSAERPEGSISTLTIQRTEQRDSAMYRCASSPRGTGELFFGEGSRLTVL.

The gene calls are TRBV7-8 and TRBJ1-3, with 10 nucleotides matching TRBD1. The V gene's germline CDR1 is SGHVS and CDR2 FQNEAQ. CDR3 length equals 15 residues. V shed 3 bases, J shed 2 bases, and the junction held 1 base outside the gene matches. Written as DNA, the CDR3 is TGTGCCAGCAGCTTCGGGACAGGGGCTGGAAACACCATATATTTT. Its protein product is CASSFGTGAGNTIYF.

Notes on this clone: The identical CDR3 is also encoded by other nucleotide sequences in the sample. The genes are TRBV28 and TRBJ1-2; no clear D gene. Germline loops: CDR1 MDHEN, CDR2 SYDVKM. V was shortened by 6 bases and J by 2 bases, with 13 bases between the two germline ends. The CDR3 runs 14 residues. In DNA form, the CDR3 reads TGTGCCAGCAGCCCCCCCGGTCAAAACTATGGCTACACCTTC. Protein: CASSPPGQNYGYTF.

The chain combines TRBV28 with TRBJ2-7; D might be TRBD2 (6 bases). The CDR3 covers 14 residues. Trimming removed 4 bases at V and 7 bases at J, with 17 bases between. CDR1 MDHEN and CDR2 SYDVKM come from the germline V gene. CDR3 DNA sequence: TGTGCCAGCAGTTCCCTTCGGGAGCGTGAGGAGCAGTACGTC. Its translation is CASSSLREREEQYV.

The DNA for the CDR3 is TGTGCCAGCAGCTTATCGGCAGGGGGCGGGGATGAGCAGTTCTTC. Residues: CASSLSAGGGDEQFF. The chain combines TRBV13 with TRBJ2-1, with 8 bases lining up with TRBD1. CDR3 length equals 15 residues. V gave up 2 bases and J gave up 8 bases; unmatched junction bases: 8. Germline V gene data show CDR1 as PRHDT and CDR2 as FYEKMQ (reference sequence).

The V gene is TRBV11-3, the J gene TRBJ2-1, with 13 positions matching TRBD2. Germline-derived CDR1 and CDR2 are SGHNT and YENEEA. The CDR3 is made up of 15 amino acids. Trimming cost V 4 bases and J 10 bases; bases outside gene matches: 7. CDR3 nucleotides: TGTGCCAGCAGCTCGGGACTAGCGGGGCCGGAGGAGCAGTTCTTC. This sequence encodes CASSSGLAGPEEQFF.

CDR3 in DNA: TGTGCCAGCTCACCATCGAGGGGACTAGCAGAGACCCAGTACTTC. As protein: CASSPSRGLAETQYF. This chain uses TRBV18 with TRBJ2-5; 9 positions agree with TRBD2. Germline V gene lookup returns CDR1 KGHSH and CDR2 LQKENI. Trimming at V came to 2 bases and at J to 4 bases, leaving 5 bases not matched to a gene. The length of the CDR3 is 15 residues.

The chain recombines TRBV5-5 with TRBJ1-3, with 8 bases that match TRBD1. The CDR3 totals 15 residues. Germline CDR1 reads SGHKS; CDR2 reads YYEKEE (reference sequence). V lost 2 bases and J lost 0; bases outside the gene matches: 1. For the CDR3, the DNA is TGTGCCAGCAGCTTAACAGGGGGCTCTGGAAACACCATATATTTT. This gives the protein CASSLTGGSGNTIYF.

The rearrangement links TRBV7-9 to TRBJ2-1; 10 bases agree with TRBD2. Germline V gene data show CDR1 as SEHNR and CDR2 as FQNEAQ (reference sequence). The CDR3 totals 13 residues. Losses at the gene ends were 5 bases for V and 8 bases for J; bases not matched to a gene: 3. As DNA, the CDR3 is TGTGCCAGCAGCCAGGGGACTAGCGATGAGCAGTTCTTC. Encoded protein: CASSQGTSDEQFF.

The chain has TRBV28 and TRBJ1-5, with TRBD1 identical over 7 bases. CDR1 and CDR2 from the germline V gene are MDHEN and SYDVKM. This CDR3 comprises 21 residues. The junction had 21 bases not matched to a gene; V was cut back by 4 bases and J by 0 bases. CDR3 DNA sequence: TGTGCCAGCAGTTCTCGAAGATTGACAGGGAGAGCCGGGAATAGCAATCAGCCCCAGCATTTT. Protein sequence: CASSSRRLTGRAGNSNQPQHF.

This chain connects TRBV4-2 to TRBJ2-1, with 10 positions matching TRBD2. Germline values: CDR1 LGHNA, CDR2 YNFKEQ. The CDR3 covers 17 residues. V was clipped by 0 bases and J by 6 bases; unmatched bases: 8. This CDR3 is CASSQEPSSGGLNEQFF. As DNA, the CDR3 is TGTGCCAGCAGCCAAGAACCGTCTAGCGGGGGTCTCAATGAGCAGTTCTTC.

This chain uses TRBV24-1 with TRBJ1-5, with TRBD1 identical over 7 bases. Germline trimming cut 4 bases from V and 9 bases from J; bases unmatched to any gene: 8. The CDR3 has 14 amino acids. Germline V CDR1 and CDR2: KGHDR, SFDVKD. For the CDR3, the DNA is TGTGCCACCAGTGACCCGACAGGGTCATGGCCCCAGCATTTT. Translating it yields CATSDPTGSWPQHF.

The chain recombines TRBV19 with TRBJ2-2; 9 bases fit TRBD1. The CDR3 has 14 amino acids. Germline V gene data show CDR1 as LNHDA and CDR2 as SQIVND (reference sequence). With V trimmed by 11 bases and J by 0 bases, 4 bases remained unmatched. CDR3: CAGRQGANTGELFF. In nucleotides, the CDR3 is TGTGCCGGGAGACAGGGGGCGAACACCGGGGAGCTGTTTTTT.

Here the CDR3 DNA reads TGCGCCAGCAAGGGGGACGGCGCGAATGAGCAGTTCTTC. This translates into CASKGDGANEQFF. The chain recombines TRBV5-1 with TRBJ2-1, with a possible D match to TRBD1 (6 bases). V was cut by 6 bases and J by 7 bases, with 14 bases left in between. The CDR3 loop spans 13 amino acids. In germline, CDR1 is SGHRS, CDR2 YFSETQ.

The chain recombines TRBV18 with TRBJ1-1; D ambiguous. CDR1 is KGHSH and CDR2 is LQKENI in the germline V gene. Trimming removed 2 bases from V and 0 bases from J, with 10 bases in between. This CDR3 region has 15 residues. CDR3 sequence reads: CASSPEVRVNTEAFF. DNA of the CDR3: TGTGCCAGCTCACCAGAGGTTCGTGTGAACACTGAAGCTTTCTTT.

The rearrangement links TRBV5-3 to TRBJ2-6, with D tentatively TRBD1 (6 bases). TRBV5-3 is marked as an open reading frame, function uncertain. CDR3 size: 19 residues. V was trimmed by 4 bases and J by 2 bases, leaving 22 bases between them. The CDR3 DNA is TGTGCCAGAAGCGGGGGCTCAGGGTGTCGACTCCCTGGGGCCAACGTCCTGACTTTC. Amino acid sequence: CARSGGSGCRLPGANVLTF.

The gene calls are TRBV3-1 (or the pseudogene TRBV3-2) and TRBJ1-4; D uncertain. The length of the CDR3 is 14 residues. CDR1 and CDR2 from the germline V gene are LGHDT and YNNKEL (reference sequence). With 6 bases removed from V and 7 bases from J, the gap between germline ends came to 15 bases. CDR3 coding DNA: TGTGCCAGCAGTCCCCAGGAGGTAGGTGAAAAACTGTTTTTT. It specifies CASSPQEVGEKLFF.

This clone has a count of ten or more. For the CDR3, the DNA is TGTGCCAGCAGTTCTCAGGGGTTGGGCTACACCTTC. Translating it yields CASSSQGLGYTF. The V call is TRBV6-5, the J call TRBJ1-2; TRBD1 might be the D (6 bases). Trimming removed 4 bases at V and 8 bases at J, with 11 bases between. The CDR3 has 12 amino acids. Germline values: CDR1 MNHEY, CDR2 SVGAGI.